The source of this T cell receptor (beta chain) is a study of T cells in Graves' hyperthyroidism and ophthalmopathy. Study context: Peripheral blood specimens were obtained at initial diagnosis, prior to any treatment.

The study's findings and limits: Most thyroid clonotypes with frequency above 0.001 were detected in blood.

This clonotype was seen repeatedly, ten times or more. Its antigen is not known. This CDR3 is built from 15 residues. V dropped 8 bases and J dropped 5; count of bases not matched to a gene: 9. RNA transcripts yielded amplified TCR beta CDR3 regions. TCR CDR3 regions were first amplified by RT-PCR with HTBI primers. TCRdb ran MiXCR on the multiplex PCR reads and lists one entry per CDR3 protein. The table lists 530,000 or so distinct CDR3 sequences, more than 15% of them singletons. Sample: blood. The chain links TRBV12-3 or TRBV12-4 to TRBJ2-1; 10 nucleotides line up with TRBD2. This receptor was obtained from a woman between 18 and 29 years old with Graves' ophthalmopathy. Written as DNA, the CDR3 is TGTGCCAGCCACAAAGCGGGAGGGCCTGACAATGAGCAGTTCTTC. Translation: CASHKAGGPDNEQFF.